This is a list of T cell receptor beta chains from one sample in a study of blood T cell repertoires in COVID-19. Sequencing used immunoSEQ multiplex PCR; TCRdb keeps in-frame clones, though not all of them. The sample gives some 83,000 clones, 86% of which show up once; roughly 8% is in the top ten. Specimen: peripheral blood. These receptor sequences come from a man between 45 and 60 years old with active COVID-19. CDR3s include the opening cysteine and the closing phenylalanine or tryptophan. Fields, in order: J gene, clone size, V gene, D gene, CDR3 protein, CDR3 DNA. The D gene is left open where the match is weak. Part of the rows lack a size; the others show once, few, many or a class for expanded clones.

J gene: TRBJ2-1; clone size: NA; V gene: TRBV6-4; D gene: NA; CDR3 protein: CASIADKTSSYNEQFF; CDR3 DNA: TGTGCCAGCATTGCTGACAAAACGAGCTCCTACAATGAGCAGTTCTTC
J gene: TRBJ1-6; clone size: NA; V gene: TRBV15; D gene: NA; CDR3 protein: CATSRPGGDSPLHF; CDR3 DNA: TGTGCCACCAGCAGACCTGGGGGGGATTCACCCCTCCACTTT
J gene: TRBJ2-1; clone size: NA; V gene: TRBV21-1; D gene: NA; CDR3 protein: CASVGVWREDHNEQFF; CDR3 DNA: TGTGCCAGCGTCGGGGTCTGGCGGGAGGACCACAATGAGCAGTTCTTC
J gene: TRBJ2-2; clone size: NA; V gene: TRBV7-6; D gene: NA; CDR3 protein: CASSPYGGELFF; CDR3 DNA: TGTGCCAGCAGCCCCTACGGCGGGGAGCTGTTTTTT
J gene: TRBJ2-6; clone size: NA; V gene: TRBV5-1; D gene: TRBD2; CDR3 protein: CASSSGGISGANVLTF; CDR3 DNA: TGCGCCAGCAGCTCCGGGGGGATCTCTGGGGCCAACGTCCTGACTTTC
J gene: TRBJ2-2; clone size: NA; V gene: TRBV28; D gene: TRBD2; CDR3 protein: CASEVAGNTGELFF; CDR3 DNA: TGTGCCAGCGAGGTAGCGGGGAACACCGGGGAGCTGTTTTTT
J gene: TRBJ2-3; clone size: NA; V gene: TRBV7-3; D gene: NA; CDR3 protein: CASSLRDGGTQYF; CDR3 DNA: TGTGCCAGCAGCTTAAGGGACGGGGGTACGCAGTATTTT
J gene: TRBJ2-7; clone size: NA; V gene: TRBV24-1; D gene: NA; CDR3 protein: CATSEGGRAYEQYF; CDR3 DNA: TGTGCCACCAGTGAAGGGGGGAGGGCCTACGAGCAGTACTTC
J gene: TRBJ2-7; clone size: NA; V gene: TRBV3-1/TRBV3-2; D gene: TRBD1; CDR3 protein: CASSLGTGMQGEQYF; CDR3 DNA: TGTGCCAGCAGCCTTGGGACAGGGATGCAAGGCGAGCAGTACTTC
J gene: TRBJ2-4; clone size: NA; V gene: TRBV21-1; D gene: NA; CDR3 protein: CASSKGWRGGRGYIQYF; CDR3 DNA: TGTGCCAGCAGCAAAGGCTGGCGGGGGGGCCGTGGATACATTCAGTACTTC
J gene: TRBJ2-7; clone size: once; V gene: TRBV7-3; D gene: TRBD1; CDR3 protein: CASSQQGTSYEQYF; CDR3 DNA: TGTGCCAGCAGCCAACAGGGGACCTCCTACGAGCAGTACTTC
J gene: TRBJ1-2; clone size: once; V gene: TRBV5-1; D gene: NA; CDR3 protein: CASSFDSAAYTF; CDR3 DNA: TGCGCCAGCAGCTTTGATTCTGCGGCCTACACCTTC
J gene: TRBJ1-1; clone size: NA; V gene: TRBV28; D gene: NA; CDR3 protein: CASSLVNTEAFF; CDR3 DNA: TGTGCCAGCAGCCTAGTAAACACTGAAGCTTTCTTT
J gene: TRBJ2-3; clone size: NA; V gene: TRBV9; D gene: NA; CDR3 protein: CASSVGETSTDTQYF; CDR3 DNA: TGTGCCAGCAGCGTAGGGGAGACTAGCACAGATACGCAGTATTTT
J gene: TRBJ1-5; clone size: NA; V gene: TRBV7-2; D gene: NA; CDR3 protein: CASSAEGGQPQHF; CDR3 DNA: TGTGCCAGCAGCGCCGAGGGAGGGCAGCCCCAGCATTTT
J gene: TRBJ1-1; clone size: NA; V gene: TRBV2; D gene: NA; CDR3 protein: CASSPQPGEAFF; CDR3 DNA: TGTGCCAGCAGTCCACAACCAGGGGAAGCTTTCTTT
J gene: TRBJ2-1; clone size: NA; V gene: TRBV4-1; D gene: NA; CDR3 protein: CASSQESIQVAYNEQFF; CDR3 DNA: TGCGCCAGCAGCCAAGAGTCGATTCAGGTCGCCTACAATGAGCAGTTCTTC
J gene: TRBJ2-1; clone size: NA; V gene: TRBV19; D gene: NA; CDR3 protein: CASTYSSSYNEQFF; CDR3 DNA: TGTGCCAGTACCTATAGCAGTTCCTACAATGAGCAGTTCTTC
J gene: TRBJ1-2; clone size: NA; V gene: TRBV18; D gene: NA; CDR3 protein: CASSPPEGVYGYTF; CDR3 DNA: TGTGCCAGCTCACCACCGGAAGGGGTGTATGGCTACACCTTC
J gene: TRBJ2-3; clone size: NA; V gene: TRBV28; D gene: NA; CDR3 protein: CATLGQFTDTQYF; CDR3 DNA: TGTGCCACCCTCGGACAGTTCACAGATACGCAGTATTTT
J gene: TRBJ2-1; clone size: NA; V gene: TRBV27; D gene: TRBD2; CDR3 protein: CASSLRSGRAIAYNEQFF; CDR3 DNA: TGTGCCAGCAGTTTACGTAGCGGGAGGGCAATCGCCTACAATGAGCAGTTCTTC
J gene: TRBJ2-7; clone size: many; V gene: TRBV11-2; D gene: TRBD2; CDR3 protein: CASSLTSGSPQQYF; CDR3 DNA: TGTGCCAGCAGCTTAACAAGCGGGAGTCCTCAGCAGTACTTC
J gene: TRBJ1-2; clone size: NA; V gene: TRBV28; D gene: NA; CDR3 protein: CASSDDRNYGYTF; CDR3 DNA: TGTGCCAGCAGTGACGACAGGAACTATGGCTACACCTTC
J gene: TRBJ1-1; clone size: NA; V gene: TRBV10-3; D gene: TRBD1; CDR3 protein: CAIGRGPDTEAFF; CDR3 DNA: TGTGCCATCGGCAGGGGGCCGGACACTGAAGCTTTCTTT
J gene: TRBJ1-4; clone size: NA; V gene: TRBV27; D gene: TRBD1; CDR3 protein: CASSLWTGLNEKLFF; CDR3 DNA: TGTGCCAGCTCCCTATGGACAGGGCTTAATGAAAAACTGTTTTTT
J gene: TRBJ1-2; clone size: NA; V gene: TRBV2; D gene: NA; CDR3 protein: CASSEQSGNYGYTF; CDR3 DNA: TGTGCCAGCAGTGAACAATCAGGGAACTATGGCTACACCTTC
J gene: TRBJ2-2; clone size: NA; V gene: TRBV2; D gene: TRBD2; CDR3 protein: CASSAIHSGGGAKAGELFF; CDR3 DNA: TGTGCCAGCAGTGCGATCCACTCCGGCGGGGGGGCCAAGGCCGGGGAGCTGTTTTTT
J gene: TRBJ2-3; clone size: NA; V gene: TRBV7-3; D gene: NA; CDR3 protein: CASSLASATDTQYF; CDR3 DNA: TGTGCCAGCAGCTTAGCTAGCGCCACAGATACGCAGTATTTT
J gene: TRBJ1-1; clone size: NA; V gene: TRBV28; D gene: NA; CDR3 protein: CASSLSSRVSGSTEAFF; CDR3 DNA: TGTGCCAGCAGTTTATCCTCTCGAGTAAGTGGTAGCACTGAAGCTTTCTTT
J gene: TRBJ1-5; clone size: NA; V gene: TRBV4-3; D gene: TRBD1; CDR3 protein: CASSQDRDSNQPRHF; CDR3 DNA: TGCGCCAGCAGCCAGGACAGGGATAGCAATCAGCCCCGGCATTTT
J gene: TRBJ1-2; clone size: once; V gene: TRBV2; D gene: TRBD1; CDR3 protein: CASSEIQGGGYTF; CDR3 DNA: TGTGCCAGCAGTGAAATACAGGGGGGTGGCTACACCTTC
J gene: TRBJ1-4; clone size: once; V gene: TRBV3-1/TRBV3-2; D gene: NA; CDR3 protein: CASSQDRGTNEKLFF; CDR3 DNA: TGTGCCAGCAGCCAAGATCGCGGGACTAATGAAAAACTGTTTTTT
J gene: TRBJ1-4; clone size: NA; V gene: TRBV15; D gene: NA; CDR3 protein: CATSRDPGSYEKLFF; CDR3 DNA: TGTGCCACCAGCAGAGACCCGGGTTCGTATGAAAAACTGTTTTTT
J gene: TRBJ2-5; clone size: NA; V gene: TRBV7-9; D gene: NA; CDR3 protein: CASSLVAVGGQETQYF; CDR3 DNA: TGTGCCAGCAGCTTAGTGGCTGTGGGGGGACAAGAGACCCAGTACTTC
J gene: TRBJ2-3; clone size: NA; V gene: TRBV28; D gene: TRBD1; CDR3 protein: CASSQLRQGRNADTQYF; CDR3 DNA: TGTGCCAGCAGCCAGCTTCGACAGGGTAGGAACGCAGATACGCAGTATTTT
J gene: TRBJ2-3; clone size: NA; V gene: TRBV28; D gene: NA; CDR3 protein: CASSPYRDTQYF; CDR3 DNA: TGTGCCAGCAGCCCTTATAGAGATACGCAGTATTTT
J gene: TRBJ1-6; clone size: NA; V gene: TRBV30; D gene: NA; CDR3 protein: CAWAVQENSPLHF; CDR3 DNA: TGTGCCTGGGCGGTACAGGAAAATTCACCCCTCCACTTT
J gene: TRBJ2-5; clone size: NA; V gene: TRBV2; D gene: NA; CDR3 protein: CASSRDQGSRETQYF; CDR3 DNA: TGTGCCAGCAGCCGCGACCAGGGATCCAGAGAGACCCAGTACTTC
J gene: TRBJ2-7; clone size: NA; V gene: TRBV5-4; D gene: TRBD2; CDR3 protein: CASSEVAGAYEQYF; CDR3 DNA: TGTGCCAGCTCTGAAGTAGCGGGGGCCTACGAGCAGTACTTC
J gene: TRBJ2-1; clone size: NA; V gene: TRBV27; D gene: NA; CDR3 protein: CASSFGRGESYNEQFF; CDR3 DNA: TGTGCCAGCAGTTTTGGTCGCGGGGAATCCTACAATGAGCAGTTCTTC
J gene: TRBJ2-1; clone size: NA; V gene: TRBV29-1; D gene: TRBD1; CDR3 protein: CSVVPSRQGDFYNEQFF; CDR3 DNA: TGCAGCGTTGTCCCCTCAAGACAGGGGGATTTCTACAATGAGCAGTTCTTC
J gene: TRBJ2-1; clone size: NA; V gene: TRBV3-1/TRBV3-2; D gene: TRBD2; CDR3 protein: CASSQLVTSPSNEQFF; CDR3 DNA: TGTGCCAGCAGCCAATTGGTGACTAGCCCTTCCAATGAGCAGTTCTTC
J gene: TRBJ1-2; clone size: once; V gene: TRBV7-9; D gene: NA; CDR3 protein: CASSLGTGPYNYGYTF; CDR3 DNA: TGTGCCAGCAGCTTAGGAACAGGGCCCTACAACTATGGCTACACCTTC
J gene: TRBJ1-5; clone size: NA; V gene: TRBV7-8; D gene: TRBD1; CDR3 protein: CASSLKGDRAYQPQHF; CDR3 DNA: TGTGCCAGCAGCTTAAAAGGAGACAGGGCCTACCAGCCCCAGCATTTT
J gene: TRBJ1-4; clone size: NA; V gene: TRBV18; D gene: NA; CDR3 protein: CASSPQQDINEKLFF; CDR3 DNA: TGTGCCAGCTCACCACAACAGGATATTAATGAAAAACTGTTTTTT
J gene: TRBJ1-3; clone size: NA; V gene: TRBV24-1; D gene: NA; CDR3 protein: CATSDPRGSGNTIYF; CDR3 DNA: TGTGCCACCAGTGATCCACGGGGCTCTGGAAACACCATATATTTT
J gene: TRBJ1-1; clone size: NA; V gene: TRBV6-6; D gene: TRBD1; CDR3 protein: CASSPQNRGTEAFF; CDR3 DNA: TGTGCCAGCAGTCCCCAAAACAGGGGCACTGAAGCTTTCTTT
J gene: TRBJ2-3; clone size: NA; V gene: TRBV30; D gene: TRBD2; CDR3 protein: CAWSVRGSGTDTQYF; CDR3 DNA: TGTGCCTGGAGTGTACGCGGGAGTGGCACAGATACGCAGTATTTT
J gene: TRBJ1-4; clone size: NA; V gene: TRBV18; D gene: NA; CDR3 protein: CASSPREEGNEKLFF; CDR3 DNA: TGTGCCAGCTCACCACGAGAGGAGGGGAATGAAAAACTGTTTTTT
J gene: TRBJ1-1; clone size: NA; V gene: TRBV14; D gene: TRBD1; CDR3 protein: CASSRTGVNTEAFF; CDR3 DNA: TGTGCCAGCAGCAGGACAGGAGTGAACACTGAAGCTTTCTTT
J gene: TRBJ2-3; clone size: NA; V gene: TRBV9; D gene: TRBD2; CDR3 protein: CASSVDLGGSTDTQYF; CDR3 DNA: TGTGCCAGCAGCGTAGACTTGGGGGGGTCCACAGATACGCAGTATTTT
J gene: TRBJ2-2; clone size: NA; V gene: TRBV6-1; D gene: NA; CDR3 protein: CASSDNLYTGELFF; CDR3 DNA: TGTGCCAGCAGTGATAATCTCTACACCGGGGAGCTGTTTTTT
J gene: TRBJ2-2; clone size: NA; V gene: TRBV6-5; D gene: TRBD1; CDR3 protein: CASTNRGRDTGELFF; CDR3 DNA: TGTGCCAGCACCAACAGGGGGCGCGACACCGGGGAGCTGTTTTTT